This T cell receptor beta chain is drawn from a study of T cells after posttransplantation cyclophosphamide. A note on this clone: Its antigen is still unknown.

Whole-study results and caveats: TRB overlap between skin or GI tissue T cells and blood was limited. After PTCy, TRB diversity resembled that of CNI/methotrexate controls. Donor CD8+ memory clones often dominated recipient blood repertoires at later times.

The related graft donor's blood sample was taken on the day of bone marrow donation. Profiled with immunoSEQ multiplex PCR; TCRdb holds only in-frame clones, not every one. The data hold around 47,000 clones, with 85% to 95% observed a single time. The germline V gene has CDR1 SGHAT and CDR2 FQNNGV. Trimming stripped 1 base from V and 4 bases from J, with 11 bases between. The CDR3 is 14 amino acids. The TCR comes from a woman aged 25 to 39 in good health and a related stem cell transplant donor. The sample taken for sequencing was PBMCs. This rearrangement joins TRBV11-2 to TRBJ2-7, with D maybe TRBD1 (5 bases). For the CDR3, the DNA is TGTGCCAGCAGCTTAGGAATTCAGGGTTACGAGCAGTACTTC. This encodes CASSLGIQGYEQYF.